This TCR beta chain was profiled in a study of T cell responses to AZD1222 COVID-19 vaccine. As to this clone: Antigen: not known.

Using immunoSEQ multiplex PCR, the repertoire was profiled, and TCRdb retains in-frame clones only, with some absent. This repertoire shows 130,000 or so clones, 90% to 95% found once; its top ten account for 1.5% to 2%. Study results and caveats: Spike-specific TCR breadth and depth were elevated following two AZD1222 doses.

Germline values: CDR1 SGHNT, CDR2 YYREEE (reference sequence). Trimming removed 3 bases from V and 4 bases from J; junction bases left unmatched: 2. The CDR3 runs 13 residues. This specimen was peripheral blood, taken on day 0 of AZD1222 vaccination. The chain couples TRBV5-4 to TRBJ1-2, with 8 nucleotides matching TRBD1. This sequence was found in an adult in good health. The CDR3 sequence: CASSSGQVYGYTF. DNA of the CDR3: TGTGCCAGCAGCTCGGGACAGGTCTATGGCTACACCTTC.